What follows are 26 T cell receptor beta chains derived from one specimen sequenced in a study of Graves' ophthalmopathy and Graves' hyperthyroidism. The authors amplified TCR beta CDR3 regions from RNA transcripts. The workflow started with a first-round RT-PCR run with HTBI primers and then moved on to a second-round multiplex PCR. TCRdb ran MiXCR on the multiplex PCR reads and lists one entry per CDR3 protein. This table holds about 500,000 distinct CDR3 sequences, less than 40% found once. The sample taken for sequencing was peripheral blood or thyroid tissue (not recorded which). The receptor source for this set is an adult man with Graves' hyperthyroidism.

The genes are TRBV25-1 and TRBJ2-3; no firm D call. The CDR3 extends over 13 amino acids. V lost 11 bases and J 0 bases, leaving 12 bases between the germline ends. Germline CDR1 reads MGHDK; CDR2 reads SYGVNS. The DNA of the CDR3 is TGTGCCCCGGACGTGACTAGCACAGATACGCAGTATTTT. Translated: CAPDVTSTDTQYF.

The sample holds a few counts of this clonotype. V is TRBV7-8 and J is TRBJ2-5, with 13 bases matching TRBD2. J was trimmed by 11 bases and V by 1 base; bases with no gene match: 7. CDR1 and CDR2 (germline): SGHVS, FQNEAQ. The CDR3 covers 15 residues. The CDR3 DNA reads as TGTGCCAGCAGCTTAGGGACTAGCGGGGGTGATACGCAGTACTTC. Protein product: CASSLGTSGGDTQYF.

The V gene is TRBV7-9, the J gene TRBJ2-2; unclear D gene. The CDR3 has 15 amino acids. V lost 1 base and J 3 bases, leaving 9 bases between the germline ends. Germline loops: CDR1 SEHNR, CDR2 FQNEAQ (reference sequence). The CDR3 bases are TGTGCCAGCAGCTTAGAAGGGCCGGACACCGGGGAGCTGTTTTTT. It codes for CASSLEGPDTGELFF.

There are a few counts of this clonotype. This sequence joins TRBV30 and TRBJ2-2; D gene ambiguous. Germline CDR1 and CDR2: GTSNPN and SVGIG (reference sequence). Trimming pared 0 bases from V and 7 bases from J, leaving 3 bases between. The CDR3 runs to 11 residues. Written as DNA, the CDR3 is TGTGCCTGGAGTGTGGGCGGGGAGCTGTTTTTT. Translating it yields CAWSVGGELFF.

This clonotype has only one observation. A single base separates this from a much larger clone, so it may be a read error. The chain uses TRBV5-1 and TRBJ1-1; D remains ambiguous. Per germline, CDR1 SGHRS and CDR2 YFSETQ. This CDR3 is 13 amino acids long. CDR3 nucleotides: TGCGTCAGCAGCTTGGGGTCGGGCACTGAAGCTTTCTTT. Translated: CVSSLGSGTEAFF.

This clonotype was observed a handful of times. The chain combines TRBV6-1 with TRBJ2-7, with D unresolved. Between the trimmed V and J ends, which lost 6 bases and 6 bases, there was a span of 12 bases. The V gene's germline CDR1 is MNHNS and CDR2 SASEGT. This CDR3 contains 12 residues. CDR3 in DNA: TGTGCCAGCAGCCAAGAAGAGCGCGAGCAGTACTTC. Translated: CASSQEEREQYF.

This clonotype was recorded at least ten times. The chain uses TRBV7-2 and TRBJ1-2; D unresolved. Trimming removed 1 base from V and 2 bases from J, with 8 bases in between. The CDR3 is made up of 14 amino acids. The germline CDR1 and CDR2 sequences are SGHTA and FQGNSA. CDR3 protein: CASSLGPANYGYTF. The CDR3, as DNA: TGTGCCAGCAGCTTAGGCCCAGCAAACTATGGCTACACCTTC.

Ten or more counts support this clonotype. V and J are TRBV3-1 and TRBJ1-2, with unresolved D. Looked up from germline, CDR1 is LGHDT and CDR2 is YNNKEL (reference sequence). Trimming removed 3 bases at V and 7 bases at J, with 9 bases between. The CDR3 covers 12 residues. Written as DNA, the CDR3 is TGTGCCAGCAGCCAGTCTCCGGGTGGCTACACCTTC. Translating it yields CASSQSPGGYTF.

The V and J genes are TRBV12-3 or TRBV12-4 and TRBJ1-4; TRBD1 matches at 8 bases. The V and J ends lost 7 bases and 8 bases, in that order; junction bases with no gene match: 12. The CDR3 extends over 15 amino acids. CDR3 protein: CASTQSQGASEKLFF. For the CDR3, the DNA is TGTGCCAGCACCCAGAGTCAGGGGGCATCAGAAAAACTGTTTTTT.

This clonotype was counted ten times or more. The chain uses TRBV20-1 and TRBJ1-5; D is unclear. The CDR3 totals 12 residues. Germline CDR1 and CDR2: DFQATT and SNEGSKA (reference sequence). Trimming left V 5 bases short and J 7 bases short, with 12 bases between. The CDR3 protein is CSARESGQPQHF. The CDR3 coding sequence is TGCAGTGCTCGGGAATCTGGGCAGCCCCAGCATTTT.

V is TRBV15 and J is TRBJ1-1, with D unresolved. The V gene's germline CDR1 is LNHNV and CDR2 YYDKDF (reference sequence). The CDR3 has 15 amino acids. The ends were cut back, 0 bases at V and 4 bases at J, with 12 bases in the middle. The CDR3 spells CATSRDSLYGTEAFF. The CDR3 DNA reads TGTGCCACCAGCAGAGATAGTCTCTATGGCACTGAAGCTTTCTTT.

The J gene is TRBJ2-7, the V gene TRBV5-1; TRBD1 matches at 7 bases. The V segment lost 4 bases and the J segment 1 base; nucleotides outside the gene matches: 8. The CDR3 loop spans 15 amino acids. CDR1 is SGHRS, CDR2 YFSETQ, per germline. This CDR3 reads CASSLLSRGSYEQYF. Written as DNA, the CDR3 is TGCGCCAGCAGCCTCTTATCCAGGGGGTCCTACGAGCAGTACTTC.

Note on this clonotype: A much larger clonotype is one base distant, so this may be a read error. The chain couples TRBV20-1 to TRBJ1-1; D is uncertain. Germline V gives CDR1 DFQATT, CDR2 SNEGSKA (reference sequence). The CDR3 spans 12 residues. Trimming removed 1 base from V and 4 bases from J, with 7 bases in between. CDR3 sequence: CSARGEGTEAFF. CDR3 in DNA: TGCAGTGCTAGAGGCGAAGGCACTGAAGCTTTCTTT.

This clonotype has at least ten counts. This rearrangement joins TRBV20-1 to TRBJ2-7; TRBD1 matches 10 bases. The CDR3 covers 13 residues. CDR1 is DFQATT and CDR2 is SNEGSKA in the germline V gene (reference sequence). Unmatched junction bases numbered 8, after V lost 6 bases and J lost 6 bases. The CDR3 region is CSAPDRGGFEQYF. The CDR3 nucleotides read TGCAGTGCCCCGGACAGGGGGGGTTTCGAGCAGTACTTC.

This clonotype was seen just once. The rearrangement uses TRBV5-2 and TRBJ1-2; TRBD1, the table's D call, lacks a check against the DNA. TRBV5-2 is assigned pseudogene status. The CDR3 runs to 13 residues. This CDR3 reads CASYGTGDYGYTF. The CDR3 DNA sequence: TGTGCCAGCTACGGGACAGGGGACTATGGCTACACCTTC.

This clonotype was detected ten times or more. This CDR3 reads CASSAHRGPAGYTF. CDR3 in DNA: TGTGCCAGCAGTGCCCACAGGGGACCGGCTGGCTACACCTTC. V gene TRBV25-1 combines with J gene TRBJ1-2; TRBD1 agrees at 7 bases. The CDR3 sequence is 14 residues long. Germline V gives CDR1 MGHDK, CDR2 SYGVNS. Losses at the gene ends were 4 bases for V and 7 bases for J; bases not matched to a gene: 9.

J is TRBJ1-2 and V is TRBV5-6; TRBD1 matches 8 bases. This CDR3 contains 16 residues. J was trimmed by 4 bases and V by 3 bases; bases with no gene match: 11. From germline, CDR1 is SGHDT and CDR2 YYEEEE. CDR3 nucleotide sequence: TGTGCCAGCAGCTCCCCCCCAGGGGGCTTTGGCTATGGCTACACCTTC. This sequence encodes CASSSPPGGFGYGYTF.

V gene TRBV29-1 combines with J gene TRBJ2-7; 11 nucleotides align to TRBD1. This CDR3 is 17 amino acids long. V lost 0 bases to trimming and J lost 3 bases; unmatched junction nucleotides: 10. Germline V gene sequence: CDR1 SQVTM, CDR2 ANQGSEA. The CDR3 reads CSVEDLARDRGDYEQYF. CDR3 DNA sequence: TGCAGCGTTGAAGATTTAGCCCGGGACAGGGGGGACTACGAGCAGTACTTC.

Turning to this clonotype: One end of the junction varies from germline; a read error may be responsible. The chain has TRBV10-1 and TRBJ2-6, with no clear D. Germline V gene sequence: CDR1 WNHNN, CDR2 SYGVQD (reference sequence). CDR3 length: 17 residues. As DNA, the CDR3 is TGTGCCAGCAGTTCAGAGTCTCCGTACTCTGGGGCCAACGTCCTGACTTTC. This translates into CASSSESPYSGANVLTF.

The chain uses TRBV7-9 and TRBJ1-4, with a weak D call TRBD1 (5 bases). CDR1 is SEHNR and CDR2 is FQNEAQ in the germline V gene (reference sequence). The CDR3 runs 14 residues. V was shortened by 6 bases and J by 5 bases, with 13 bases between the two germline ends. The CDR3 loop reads CASSLWDQNEKLFF. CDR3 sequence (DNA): TGTGCCAGCAGTTTATGGGACCAAAATGAAAAACTGTTTTTT.

This CDR3 reads CASSSLLGSTDTQYF. As DNA, the CDR3 is TGTGCCAGCAGCTCACTACTCGGGAGCACAGATACGCAGTATTTT. The chain has TRBV7-9 and TRBJ2-3, with D unclear. CDR1 and CDR2 (germline): SEHNR, FQNEAQ (reference sequence). V lost 4 bases and J 0 bases, leaving 11 bases between the germline ends. CDR3 length equals 15 residues.

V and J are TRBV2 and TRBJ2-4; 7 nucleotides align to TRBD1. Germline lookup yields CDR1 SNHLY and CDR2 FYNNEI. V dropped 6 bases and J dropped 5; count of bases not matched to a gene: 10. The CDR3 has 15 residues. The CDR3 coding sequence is TGTGCCAGCAGCCCATTGACAGGGAAAGAAAACATTCAGTACTTC. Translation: CASSPLTGKENIQYF.

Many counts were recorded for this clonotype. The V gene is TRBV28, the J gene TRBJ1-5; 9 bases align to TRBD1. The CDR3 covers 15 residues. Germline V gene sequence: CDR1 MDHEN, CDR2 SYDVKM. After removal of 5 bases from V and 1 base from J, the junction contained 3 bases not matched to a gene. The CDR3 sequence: CASSQQGASNQPQHF. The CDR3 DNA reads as TGTGCCAGCAGTCAACAGGGGGCGAGCAATCAGCCCCAGCATTTT.

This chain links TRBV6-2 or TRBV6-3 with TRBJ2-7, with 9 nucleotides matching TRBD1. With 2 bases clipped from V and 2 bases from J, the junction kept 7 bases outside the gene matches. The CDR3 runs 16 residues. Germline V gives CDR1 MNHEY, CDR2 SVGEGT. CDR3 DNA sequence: TGTGCCAGCAGTTACGTGACAGGGGGATACACCTACGAGCAGTACTTC. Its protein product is CASSYVTGGYTYEQYF.

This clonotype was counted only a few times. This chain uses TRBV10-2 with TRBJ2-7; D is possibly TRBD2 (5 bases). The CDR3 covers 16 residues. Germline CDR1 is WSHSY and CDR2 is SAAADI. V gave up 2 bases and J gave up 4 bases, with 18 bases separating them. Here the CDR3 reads CASSEAVSGMGYEQYF. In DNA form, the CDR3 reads TGCGCCAGCAGTGAGGCGGTATCGGGGATGGGGTACGAGCAGTACTTC.

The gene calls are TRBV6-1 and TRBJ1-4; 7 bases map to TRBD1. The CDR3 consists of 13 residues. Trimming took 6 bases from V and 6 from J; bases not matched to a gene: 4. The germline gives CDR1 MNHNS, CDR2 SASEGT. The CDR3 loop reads CASRTGTDEKLFF. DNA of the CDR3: TGTGCCAGCAGAACCGGGACAGATGAAAAACTGTTTTTT.